The 5 T cell receptor beta chains below were found in one sample sequenced in a study of shared clonotypes between healthy human individuals. CD45RO-negative, CCR7-positively selected cells formed the naive CD8 fraction, excluding terminally differentiated effector memory CD45RA+ cells. The table came from immunoSEQ multiplex PCR; TCRdb's copy has only in-frame clones and leaves some out. The repertoire holds over 800,000 clones, with 92% as singletons. The material sequenced was naive CD8+ T cells sorted from blood. Every receptor here comes from a young man in good health.

The V call is TRBV28, the J call TRBJ2-2, with D tentatively TRBD1 (6 bases). The CDR3 extends over 15 amino acids. Germline-derived CDR1 and CDR2 are MDHEN and SYDVKM. With 5 bases removed from V and 5 bases from J, the gap between germline ends came to 15 bases. The CDR3: CASSPGQISTGELFF. The DNA of the CDR3 is TGTGCCAGCAGTCCCGGACAGATCTCGACCGGGGAGCTGTTTTTT.

The chain carries TRBV15 and TRBJ2-7; 9 nucleotides match TRBD1. Looked up from germline, CDR1 is LNHNV and CDR2 is YYDKDF (reference sequence). V shed 1 base, J shed 3 bases, and the junction held 4 bases outside the gene matches. The CDR3 covers 15 residues. The CDR3 loop is CATSRVVTGGYEQYF. CDR3 DNA sequence: TGTGCCACCAGCAGAGTAGTGACAGGGGGCTACGAGCAGTACTTC. Combining the CDR3 with reference TRBV15 and TRBJ2-7 gives the whole variable domain DAMVIQNPRYQVTQFGKPVTLSCSQTLNHNVMYWYQQKSSQAPKLLFHYYDKDFNNEADTPDNFQSRRPNTSFCFLDIRSPGLGDTAMYLCATSRVVTGGYEQYFGPGTRLTVT.

The J gene is TRBJ2-7, the V gene TRBV4-1; D is undetermined. The CDR3 is 13 amino acids. Germline CDR1 MGHRA, CDR2 YSYEKL. The ends were cut back, 6 bases at V and 5 bases at J, with 14 bases in the middle. DNA for the CDR3: TGCGCCAGCAGTCCCTATCTAGGGAACGAGCAGTACTTC. Protein product: CASSPYLGNEQYF.

V usage is TRBV7-9 and J usage is TRBJ2-7; D is unclear. The germline CDR1 and CDR2 sequences are SEHNR and FQNEAQ (reference sequence). The CDR3 length is 12 residues. V was shortened by 2 bases and J by 6 bases, with 8 bases between the two germline ends. The CDR3 DNA is TGTGCCAGCAGCTTAAACCTCGTCGAGCAGTACTTC. Amino acid sequence: CASSLNLVEQYF.

This chain joins TRBV4-1 and TRBJ1-5; D uncertain. Trimming shortened V by 0 bases and J by 6 bases, and 9 bases separated the two germline ends. The germline V gene encodes CDR1 MGHRA and CDR2 YSYEKL. The CDR3 loop spans 14 amino acids. CDR3 loop: CASSQDSEGQPQHF. For the CDR3, the DNA is TGCGCCAGCAGCCAAGATTCGGAAGGTCAGCCCCAGCATTTT.